The T cell receptor beta chain under discussion was sequenced for a study of cytomegalovirus exposure and HLA in healthy donors. The study's findings and limits: In a later analysis, HLA-associated TCR beta chains were more clonally expanded than equally common others. There was a cluster of highly shared sequence variants that was likely a sequencing artifact. Available immune exposure information was restricted to CMV serostatus only. Altogether, about 160 TCR beta chains were recorded as cytomegalovirus-associated.

In the case of this clone: Antigen specificity is unknown.

Germline CDR1 is MNHNS and CDR2 is SASEGT. The trim removed 3 bases at V and 6 bases at J, leaving 12 bases unmatched. This CDR3 contains 16 residues. Use of 60 Vbeta and 13 Jbeta primers characterized the PCR. Sequencing was performed with immunoSEQ multiplex PCR; in TCRdb, only in-frame clones are kept and a portion is missing. The sample includes nearly 200,000 clones. The chain uses TRBV6-1 and TRBJ1-1; 8 positions agree with TRBD1. The TCR sequence derives from a boy younger than 18 in good health and CMV-seronegative. Sequences were obtained from PBMCs. The DNA of the CDR3 is TGTGCCAGCAGTGACCCGGGGACAGGTTGGAGTTCTGAAGCTTTCTTT. Translation: CASSDPGTGWSSEAFF.